The 17 T cell receptor beta chains reported below all come from one sample, sequenced in a study of Graves' ophthalmopathy and Graves' hyperthyroidism (dated by TCRdb to 2016 to 2019). TCRdb records Illumina HiSeq 2000 as the sequencer. For repertoire sequencing, the TCR beta CDR3 regions were amplified from RNA transcripts. The first round of RT-PCR was done with HTBI primers and the Qiagen OneStep RT-PCR kit, and was followed by a second round of multiplex PCR, then size selection and purification. In-frame beta chains were kept once TCRdb had trimmed the public reads at Q25 with fastp and called clones with MiXCR. Each CDR3 protein gets just one entry, which takes the most common genes and DNA from the rows behind it. The sample table holds around 590,000 distinct CDR3 sequences, of which 35% to 40% were seen once. The top ten clones comprise roughly 4% of the sample. The sample consisted of peripheral blood or thyroid tissue (not recorded which). These receptors originate from an adult man with Graves' hyperthyroidism.

The V call is TRBV2, the J call TRBJ1-5; 7 nucleotides match TRBD1. The CDR3 length is 14 residues. The trim removed 6 bases at V and 5 bases at J, leaving 7 bases unmatched. Germline V gene data show CDR1 as SNHLY and CDR2 as FYNNEI. The CDR3: CASSTGTADQPQHF. The CDR3 bases are TGTGCCAGCAGCACCGGGACAGCGGATCAGCCCCAGCATTTT.

This clonotype came up many times. This chain joins TRBV5-1 and TRBJ1-1, with no clear D. V lost 5 bases and J 4 bases, leaving 18 bases between the germline ends. The germline CDR1 and CDR2 sequences are SGHRS and YFSETQ. This CDR3 has 15 amino acids. The DNA for the CDR3 is TGCGCCAGCAGTTCGGGAATGGTGGCATTCACTGAAGCTTTCTTT. Translation: CASSSGMVAFTEAFF.

In this sample, this clonotype turned up many times. The chain uses TRBV12-3 or TRBV12-4 and TRBJ1-5; D gene unclear. Deletions cut 2 bases from V and 3 bases from J, with 8 bases between. The CDR3 extends over 14 amino acids. CDR3 sequence reads: CASSLNGHNQPQHF. The CDR3 nucleotides are TGTGCCAGCAGTTTAAATGGGCACAATCAGCCCCAGCATTTT.

There are many counts of this clonotype. The V call is TRBV3-1, the J call TRBJ2-5; 7 bases align to TRBD2. CDR1 is LGHDT and CDR2 is YNNKEL in the germline V gene (reference sequence). This CDR3 spans 15 amino acids. With 2 bases clipped from V and 2 bases from J, the junction kept 5 bases outside the gene matches. The CDR3: CASSQTTSLQETQYF. In DNA form, the CDR3 reads TGTGCCAGCAGCCAAACGACTAGCCTACAAGAGACCCAGTACTTC.

This clonotype was found many times. This chain links TRBV7-2 with TRBJ1-2; maybe TRBD1 (6 bases). V lost 2 bases and J 8 bases, leaving 18 bases between the germline ends. The CDR3 covers 15 residues. CDR1 SGHTA and CDR2 FQGNSA come from the germline V gene. CDR3 bases: TGTGCCAGCAGCTTAACTTTTCGGGGGGCGCGCGGCTACACCTTC. This sequence encodes CASSLTFRGARGYTF.

Ten or more counts support this clonotype. The genes are TRBV5-8 and TRBJ2-7; D is perhaps TRBD1 (5 bases). Germline V gene lookup returns CDR1 SGHTS and CDR2 YDEGEE. The CDR3 covers 13 residues. The V and J ends lost 4 bases and 4 bases respectively, with 12 bases between them. This chain's CDR3 is CASSMTAEYEQYF. The CDR3 region has the DNA TGTGCCAGCAGCATGACAGCAGAATACGAGCAGTACTTC.

The chain carries TRBV7-9 and TRBJ2-3, with TRBD1 identical over 8 bases. The CDR3 consists of 16 residues. V lost 6 bases and J lost 0; bases outside the gene matches: 8. Germline V gene sequence: CDR1 SEHNR, CDR2 FQNEAQ (reference sequence). The CDR3 loop is CASRRFGTGSTDTQYF. As DNA, the CDR3 is TGTGCCAGCAGAAGGTTCGGGACAGGAAGCACAGATACGCAGTATTTT.

This clonotype was counted only a few times. The rearrangement joins TRBV5-6 to TRBJ1-2; 8 bases are shared with TRBD1. Germline CDR1 SGHDT, CDR2 YYEEEE. The length of the CDR3 is 15 residues. The junction had 9 bases not matched to a gene; V was cut back by 4 bases and J by 4 bases. The CDR3 nucleotides read TGTGCCAGCAGCCAACAGGGGGAAAAGGCCTATGGCTACACCTTC. Its protein is CASSQQGEKAYGYTF.

Worth noting for this clonotype: Its ends do not fully match the called genes, so a read error is possible. The CDR3 DNA reads TGTGCCAGCAGCTTAGGGCGGGGGGTCCAAGAGACCCAGCACTTC. This gives the protein CASSLGRGVQETQHF. This chain uses TRBV7-9 with TRBJ2-5, with 8 nucleotides matching TRBD2. Germline V gives CDR1 SEHNR, CDR2 FQNEAQ (reference sequence). This CDR3 contains 15 residues.

This clonotype was detected once. The gene calls are TRBV29-1 and TRBJ1-4, with D hard to call. The CDR3 is made up of 13 amino acids. The ends were cut back, 7 bases at V and 0 bases at J, with 9 bases in the middle. Looked up from germline, CDR1 is SQVTM and CDR2 is ANQGSEA. CDR3 sequence reads: CSAPGTTNEKLFF. CDR3 sequence (DNA): TGCAGCGCCCCCGGGACAACTAATGAAAAACTGTTTTTT.

V and J are TRBV29-1 and TRBJ1-1; D possibly corresponds to TRBD1 (6 bases). There are 19 residues in the CDR3. Between the trimmed V and J ends, which lost 8 bases and 0 bases, there was a span of 31 bases. From germline, CDR1 is SQVTM and CDR2 ANQGSEA. The CDR3 DNA reads TGCAGCAATGAAGGAGGCACACTGCTTGGGGGCCCAATGAACACTGAAGCTTTCTTT. It specifies CSNEGGTLLGGPMNTEAFF.

A word on this clonotype: An end of the junction does not agree with germline; a read error may underlie this. The gene calls are TRBV29-1 and TRBJ2-7; TRBD2 might be the D (5 bases). CDR3 length: 10 amino acids. Germline assignment: CDR1 SQVTM and CDR2 ANQGSEA. The CDR3: CGGQVGELYF. The DNA for the CDR3 is TGCGGTGGGCAGGTCGGGGAGCTGTACTTC.

This clonotype was seen repeatedly, ten times or more. The chain uses TRBV7-9 and TRBJ2-2; the D is unclear. The CDR3 contains 12 residues. V dropped 6 bases and J dropped 8 bases, with 10 bases sitting between them. CDR1 and CDR2 from the germline V gene are SEHNR and FQNEAQ (reference sequence). For the CDR3, the DNA is TGTGCCAGCAGGCCACCACAGGGGGAGCTGTTTTTT. Protein product: CASRPPQGELFF.

In this sample, this clonotype turned up once. V is TRBV7-2 and J is TRBJ2-1, with D unresolved. The V gene lost 5 bases and the J gene lost 4 bases, with 9 bases spanning the gap. CDR3 length: 13 amino acids. Germline assignment: CDR1 SGHTA and CDR2 FQGNSA. CDR3 protein: CASSLLRYNEQFF. The CDR3 nucleotides read TGTGCCAGCAGCCTCCTCAGGTACAATGAGCAGTTCTTC. Combining the CDR3 with reference TRBV7-2 and TRBJ2-1 gives the whole variable domain GAGVSQSPSNKVTEKGKDVELRCDPISGHTALYWYRQSLGQGLEFLIYFQGNSAPDKSGLPSDRFSAERTGGSVSTLTIQRTQQEDSAVYLCASSLLRYNEQFFGPGTRLTVL.

Remarks on this clonotype: One base away lies a much larger clone, so this may be a sequencing read error. V and J are TRBV7-3 and TRBJ2-6, with a weak D call TRBD1 (5 bases). Trimming pared 7 bases from V and 0 bases from J, leaving 13 bases between. CDR1 is SGHTA, CDR2 FQGTGA, per germline. This CDR3 is built from 16 residues. The CDR3 coding sequence is TGTGCCAGCATTAGACGCAGGGACTCTGGGGCCAACGTCCTGACTTTC. Translated, it gives CASIRRRDSGANVLTF.

This clonotype was counted at least ten times. J is TRBJ2-5 and V is TRBV9; D perhaps matches TRBD1 (6 bases). From germline, CDR1 is SGDLS and CDR2 YYNGEE. Trimming cost V 4 bases and J 5 bases, with 18 bases left between them. The CDR3 runs to 15 residues. CDR3 residues: CASSSESGHRETQYF. CDR3 sequence (DNA): TGTGCCAGCAGCTCCGAGTCGGGACACCGGGAGACCCAGTACTTC.

This clonotype has more than one count but fewer than ten. Compared with germline, one end of the junction differs, possibly owing to a read error. The chain combines TRBV24-1 with TRBJ2-2; TRBD1 might be the D (5 bases). This CDR3 is 14 amino acids long. From germline, CDR1 is KGHDR and CDR2 SFDVKD. The CDR3 is CATSEPGSYNEQFF. The CDR3 DNA reads as TGTGCCACCAGTGAACCAGGGTCATACAATGAGCAGTTTTTT.